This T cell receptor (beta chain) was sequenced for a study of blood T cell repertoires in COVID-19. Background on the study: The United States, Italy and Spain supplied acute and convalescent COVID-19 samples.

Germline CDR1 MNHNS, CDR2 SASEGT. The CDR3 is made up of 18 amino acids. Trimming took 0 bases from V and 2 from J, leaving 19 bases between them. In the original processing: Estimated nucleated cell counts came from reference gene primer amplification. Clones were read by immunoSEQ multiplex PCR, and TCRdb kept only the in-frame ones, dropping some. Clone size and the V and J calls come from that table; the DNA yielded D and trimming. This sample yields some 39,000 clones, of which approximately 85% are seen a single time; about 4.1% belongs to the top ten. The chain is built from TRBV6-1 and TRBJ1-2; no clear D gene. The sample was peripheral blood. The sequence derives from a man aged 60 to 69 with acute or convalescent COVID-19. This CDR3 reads CASSEARLRGSANYGYTF. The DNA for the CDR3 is TGTGCCAGCAGTGAAGCGCGTCTCCGGGGATCGGCGAACTATGGCTACACCTTC.